The 31 T cell receptor beta chains below come from one sample, sequenced in a study of T cell responses to AZD1222 COVID-19 vaccine. This table comes from immunoSEQ multiplex PCR, and its TCRdb copy is limited to in-frame clones, with some not included. The sample shows about 69,000 clones, roughly 90% of them seen only once. The material sequenced was peripheral blood, taken on day 0 of AZD1222 vaccination. The receptors were gathered from an adult in good health.

The chain carries TRBV10-2 and TRBJ1-2, with TRBD1 as a possible D gene (6 bases). The CDR3 runs to 15 residues. The V end lost 1 base, the J end lost 0 bases, and 9 bases lay between the germline ends. Germline V gives CDR1 WSHSY, CDR2 SAAADI. This CDR3 is CASSEFPGANYGYTF. For the CDR3, the DNA is TGCGCCAGCAGTGAGTTCCCAGGGGCTAACTATGGCTACACCTTC.

CDR3 residues: CASSLSVSRTYEQYF. CDR3 bases: TGCGCCAGCAGCTTGTCTGTGAGCCGGACATACGAGCAGTACTTC. The rearrangement links TRBV5-1 to TRBJ2-7, with D possibly being TRBD1 (5 bases). The length of the CDR3 is 15 residues. Trimming shortened V by 1 base and J by 4 bases, and 15 bases separated the two germline ends. Germline loops: CDR1 SGHRS, CDR2 YFSETQ.

The chain is built from TRBV25-1 and TRBJ2-1, with 12 bases aligning to TRBD2. V shed 7 bases and J 7 bases; nucleotides not matched to a gene: 8. Germline CDR1 reads MGHDK; CDR2 reads SYGVNS. This CDR3 spans 15 amino acids. The CDR3 is CASTPPGTSGNEQFF. The CDR3 DNA follows: TGTGCCAGCACCCCACCGGGGACTAGCGGGAATGAGCAGTTCTTC.

This clone was picked up a small number of times. The gene calls are TRBV7-9 and TRBJ2-1; 7 nucleotides line up with TRBD1. After removal of 6 bases from V and 0 bases from J, the junction contained 5 bases not matched to a gene. The germline gives CDR1 SEHNR, CDR2 FQNEAQ (reference sequence). This CDR3 comprises 15 residues. The CDR3 region is CASSGTVNSYNEQFF. CDR3 DNA sequence: TGTGCCAGCAGTGGGACAGTGAACTCCTACAATGAGCAGTTCTTC.

J is TRBJ2-2 and V is TRBV28; 8 bases agree with TRBD1. CDR3 length: 15 residues. Trimming at V came to 5 bases and at J to 7 bases, leaving 9 bases not matched to a gene. CDR1 is MDHEN and CDR2 is SYDVKM in the germline V gene. CDR3 in DNA: TGTGCCAGCAGTCTTGGGACAGGTAGTGACGGGGAGCTGTTTTTT. Its translation is CASSLGTGSDGELFF.

The chain carries TRBV30 and TRBJ1-2; D is perhaps TRBD1 (5 bases). V shed 2 bases and J shed 7 bases, with 20 bases lying between them. The CDR3 length is 15 residues. The V gene's germline CDR1 is GTSNPN and CDR2 SVGIG (reference sequence). CDR3 amino acids: CAWSMGRTISGGYTF. Written as DNA, the CDR3 is TGTGCCTGGAGTATGGGACGGACGATATCGGGTGGCTACACCTTC.

V gene TRBV4-1 combines with J gene TRBJ1-4, with D possibly TRBD1 on 6 matching bases. V dropped 0 bases and J dropped 4 bases, with 9 bases sitting between them. The length of the CDR3 is 15 residues. The germline V gene has CDR1 MGHRA and CDR2 YSYEKL. CDR3 protein: CASSQDAGVNEKLFF. In nucleotides, the CDR3 is TGCGCCAGCAGCCAAGATGCAGGGGTTAATGAAAAACTGTTTTTT.

The rearrangement links TRBV6-4 to TRBJ2-3; 10 bases are a match to TRBD1. The CDR3 has 15 amino acids. The junction had 1 base not matched to a gene; V was cut back by 0 bases and J by 4 bases. The germline CDR1 and CDR2 sequences are MRHNA and SNTAGT. CDR3 DNA sequence: TGTGCCAGCAGTGACTCGGGACAGGGGTCAGATACGCAGTATTTT. Its protein product is CASSDSGQGSDTQYF.

V usage is TRBV28 and J usage is TRBJ2-7; no firm D call. Germline V CDR1 and CDR2: MDHEN, SYDVKM. V was pared by 6 bases and J by 4 bases, with 7 bases between. This CDR3 region has 11 residues. CDR3 region: CASRLEYEQYF. CDR3 nucleotide sequence: TGTGCCAGCAGATTAGAGTACGAGCAGTACTTC.

The J gene is TRBJ2-7, the V gene TRBV29-1; D uncertain. The CDR3 contains 11 residues. V was clipped by 0 bases and J by 2 bases, with 2 bases between them. The germline gives CDR1 SQVTM, CDR2 ANQGSEA. CDR3 protein: CSVEETYEQYF. For the CDR3, the DNA is TGCAGCGTTGAAGAGACCTACGAGCAGTACTTC.

The chain couples TRBV5-4 to TRBJ1-4; D is ambiguous. This CDR3 is 13 amino acids long. Trimming took off 0 bases at V and 7 bases at J, with 7 bases between the two ends. CDR1 is SGHNT and CDR2 is YYREEE in the germline V gene (reference sequence). The CDR3 DNA reads TGTGCCAGCAGCTTGGTAACGGGTGAAAAACTGTTTTTT. It translates to CASSLVTGEKLFF.

With regard to this clone: The identical CDR3 is also encoded by other nucleotide sequences in the sample. The chain joins TRBV4-3 to TRBJ1-4; D call uncertain. The ends were cut back, 0 bases at V and 6 bases at J, with 8 bases in the middle. Germline V gene lookup returns CDR1 LGHNA and CDR2 YSLEER. The CDR3 runs to 14 residues. In DNA form, the CDR3 reads TGCGCCAGCAGCCAAGATCACCCGTATGAAAAACTGTTTTTT. Translated: CASSQDHPYEKLFF.

The chain uses TRBV6-5 and TRBJ2-3; 8 bases fit TRBD1. This CDR3 comprises 14 residues. Germline-derived CDR1 and CDR2 are MNHEY and SVGAGI. Germline trimming cut 4 bases from V and 8 bases from J; bases unmatched to any gene: 8. The CDR3 loop reads CASSLGQEGSTQYF. Here the CDR3 DNA reads TGTGCCAGCAGTTTGGGACAGGAAGGAAGTACGCAGTATTTT.

The chain uses TRBV5-4 and TRBJ1-3; 8 bases match TRBD1. The germline gives CDR1 SGHNT, CDR2 YYREEE (reference sequence). The CDR3 has 15 residues. Unmatched junction bases numbered 11, after V lost 4 bases and J lost 8 bases. The CDR3 is CASSPRTGSRDTIYF. For the CDR3, the DNA is TGTGCCAGCAGCCCAAGGACAGGGTCGAGGGACACCATATATTTT.

V is TRBV11-2 and J is TRBJ2-1; possibly TRBD2 for D (6 bases). Germline V gene lookup returns CDR1 SGHAT and CDR2 FQNNGV. V was trimmed by 2 bases and J by 4 bases, leaving 12 bases between them. The CDR3 runs to 15 residues. The CDR3 DNA sequence: TGTGCCAGCAGCTTAACCGGGAGCCGATACAATGAGCAGTTCTTC. Its protein product is CASSLTGSRYNEQFF.

The chain links TRBV6-4 to TRBJ2-3; D is possibly TRBD2 (6 bases). Germline V CDR1 and CDR2: MRHNA, SNTAGT. V lost 5 bases and J 2 bases, leaving 11 bases between the germline ends. The CDR3 is 14 amino acids. CDR3 residues: CASSPGLHTDTQYF. The DNA of the CDR3 is TGTGCCAGCAGTCCGGGACTTCACACAGATACGCAGTATTTT.

The chain uses TRBV20-1 and TRBJ1-1; D not resolved. V was clipped by 7 bases and J by 6 bases, with 12 bases between them. The V gene's germline CDR1 is DFQATT and CDR2 SNEGSKA (reference sequence). The CDR3 is made up of 11 amino acids. CDR3 DNA: TGCAGTGGCCGGGAAACTTCTGAAGCTTTCTTT. Protein sequence: CSGRETSEAFF.

This chain links TRBV10-3 with TRBJ2-1, with 8 bases lining up with TRBD2. CDR1 ENHRY and CDR2 SYGVKD come from the germline V gene. The junction had 10 bases not matched to a gene; V was cut back by 4 bases and J by 8 bases. The CDR3 contains 15 residues. The CDR3 loop is CAISGWGAGADEQFF. In nucleotides, the CDR3 is TGTGCCATCAGTGGGTGGGGAGCGGGAGCGGATGAGCAGTTCTTC.

The table lists this clone with a few counts. CDR3 DNA: TGTGCCAGCAGCCAAGGAGCCTCACCCCTCCACTTT. As protein: CASSQGASPLHF. V is TRBV3-1 (or the pseudogene TRBV3-2) and J is TRBJ1-6; no clear D gene. The germline V gene encodes CDR1 LGHDT and CDR2 YNNKEL (reference sequence). The V end lost 1 base, the J end lost 10 bases, and 5 bases lay between the germline ends. This CDR3 is built from 12 residues.

The chain carries TRBV6-5 and TRBJ1-4; possibly TRBD1 for D (5 bases). The ends were cut back, 4 bases at V and 5 bases at J, with 8 bases in the middle. CDR3 length equals 13 residues. Germline assignment: CDR1 MNHEY and CDR2 SVGAGI. The CDR3 DNA reads as TGTGCCAGCAGTTCGACAGAGAATGAAAAACTGTTTTTT. Amino acid sequence: CASSSTENEKLFF.

In this sample, this clone turned up a few times. The DNA of the CDR3 is TGTGCCAGCAGCTTACCGGCGGCGCAGACCCAGTACTTC. Its translation is CASSLPAAQTQYF. The chain has TRBV7-9 and TRBJ2-5; D unclear. This CDR3 is built from 13 residues. Germline V gene sequence: CDR1 SEHNR, CDR2 FQNEAQ (reference sequence). Trimming pared 2 bases from V and 6 bases from J, leaving 10 bases between.

The rearrangement joins TRBV27 to TRBJ2-1; 7 nucleotides line up with TRBD2. The CDR3 extends over 15 amino acids. CDR1 is MNHEY and CDR2 is SMNVEV in the germline V gene (reference sequence). V lost 3 bases to trimming and J lost 5 bases; unmatched junction nucleotides: 7. CDR3 region: CASSFLSSGDNEQFF. Here the CDR3 DNA reads TGTGCCAGCAGTTTTCTCTCTAGCGGAGACAATGAGCAGTTCTTC.

The chain employs TRBV2 and TRBJ1-6; the D is unclear. The ends were cut back, 5 bases at V and 5 bases at J, with 7 bases in the middle. This CDR3 is 13 amino acids long. The V gene's germline CDR1 is SNHLY and CDR2 FYNNEI. CDR3 residues: CASSTMNNSPLHF. The CDR3 DNA is TGTGCCAGCAGTACCATGAATAATTCACCCCTCCACTTT.

This clone was picked up a small number of times. This chain connects TRBV28 to TRBJ2-3; D not resolved. This CDR3 has 13 residues. V lost 3 bases to trimming and J lost 4 bases, with 8 bases between them. CDR1 is MDHEN and CDR2 is SYDVKM in the germline V gene. The CDR3 sequence is CASSFSDPDTQYF. The CDR3 nucleotides are TGTGCCAGCAGTTTCTCGGATCCAGATACGCAGTATTTT.

The rearrangement joins TRBV28 to TRBJ1-1, with D possibly being TRBD1 (5 bases). The CDR3 is 13 amino acids. V lost 3 bases to trimming and J lost 5 bases, with 10 bases between them. Germline V gene lookup returns CDR1 MDHEN and CDR2 SYDVKM. This CDR3 is CASSLGRVTEAFF. In DNA form, the CDR3 reads TGTGCCAGCAGTTTGGGCAGGGTGACTGAAGCTTTCTTT.

The chain carries TRBV30 and TRBJ2-2, with D perhaps TRBD1 (5 bases). The CDR3 consists of 16 residues. Trimming took off 0 bases at V and 3 bases at J, with 14 bases between the two ends. Germline V gene data show CDR1 as GTSNPN and CDR2 as SVGIG (reference sequence). The DNA of the CDR3 is TGTGCCTGGAGTGTACGCGCCAGGGTTGACACCGGGGAGCTGTTTTTT. Its protein product is CAWSVRARVDTGELFF. Combining the CDR3 with reference TRBV30 and TRBJ2-2 gives the whole variable domain SQTIHQWPATLVQPVGSPLSLECTVEGTSNPNLYWYRQAAGRGLQLLFYSVGIGQISSEVPQNLSASRPQDRQFILSSKKLLLSDSGFYLCAWSVRARVDTGELFFGEGSRLTVL.

The chain carries TRBV19 and TRBJ1-2, with TRBD1 identical over 7 bases. CDR1 is LNHDA, CDR2 SQIVND, per germline (reference sequence). With 4 bases clipped from V and 3 bases from J, the junction kept 11 bases outside the gene matches. The CDR3 loop spans 16 amino acids. In DNA form, the CDR3 reads TGTGCCAGTAGTACCTGGGACAGCGCCAGGGACTATGGCTACACCTTC. The encoded protein is CASSTWDSARDYGYTF.

The gene calls are TRBV25-1 and TRBJ2-1, with D unclear. Germline V CDR1 and CDR2: MGHDK, SYGVNS. CDR3 length equals 13 residues. Deletions cut 5 bases from V and 5 bases from J, with 10 bases between. CDR3 bases: TGTGCCAGCAGTCGAAGACCAGACAATGAGCAGTTCTTC. It specifies CASSRRPDNEQFF.

The sample holds one count of this clone. The chain is built from TRBV9 and TRBJ1-2, with 10 bases fitting TRBD1. The CDR3 spans 15 residues. V was pared by 3 bases and J by 7 bases, with 9 bases of the junction left unmatched. Germline V CDR1 and CDR2: SGDLS, YYNGEE. The CDR3 DNA sequence: TGTGCCAGCAGCGCAGTGGGACAGGGGAGGTCTGGCTACACCTTC. It specifies CASSAVGQGRSGYTF.

The DNA for the CDR3 is TGTGCCACCAGCGGAATCAGGGGAAGCTACGAGCAGTACTTC. Amino acids: CATSGIRGSYEQYF. The V and J genes are TRBV15 and TRBJ2-7; a weak D match, TRBD1 (6 bases). CDR1 is LNHNV, CDR2 YYDKDF, per germline (reference sequence). CDR3 length equals 14 residues. Trimming shortened V by 5 bases and J by 3 bases, and 14 bases separated the two germline ends.

A few counts support this clone. The J gene is TRBJ1-5, the V gene TRBV6-1, with a weak D call TRBD1 (5 bases). The ends were cut back, 1 base at V and 0 bases at J, with 7 bases in the middle. The CDR3 extends over 15 amino acids. Germline CDR1 and CDR2: MNHNS and SASEGT. CDR3 residues: CASSEGDLSNQPQHF. The CDR3 DNA reads as TGTGCCAGCAGTGAAGGGGACCTTAGCAATCAGCCCCAGCATTTT.